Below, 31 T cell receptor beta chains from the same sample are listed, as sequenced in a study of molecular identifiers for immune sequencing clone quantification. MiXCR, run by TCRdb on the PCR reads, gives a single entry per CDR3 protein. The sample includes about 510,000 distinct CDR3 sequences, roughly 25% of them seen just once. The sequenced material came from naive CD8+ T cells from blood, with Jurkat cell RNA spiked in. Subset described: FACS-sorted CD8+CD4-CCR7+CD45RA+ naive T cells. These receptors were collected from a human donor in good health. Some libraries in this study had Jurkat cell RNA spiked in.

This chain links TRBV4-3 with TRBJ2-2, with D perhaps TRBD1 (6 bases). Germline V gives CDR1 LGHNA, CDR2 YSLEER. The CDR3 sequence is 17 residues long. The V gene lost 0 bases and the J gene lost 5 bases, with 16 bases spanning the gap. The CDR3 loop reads CASSQEWQQGLTGELFF. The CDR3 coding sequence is TGCGCCAGCAGCCAAGAGTGGCAACAGGGATTGACCGGGGAGCTGTTTTTT.

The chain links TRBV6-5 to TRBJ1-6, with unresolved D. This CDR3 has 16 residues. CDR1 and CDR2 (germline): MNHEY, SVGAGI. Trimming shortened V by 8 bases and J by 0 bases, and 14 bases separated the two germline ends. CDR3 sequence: CASGTFGSSYNSPLHF. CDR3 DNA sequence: TGTGCCAGCGGAACTTTCGGGAGCTCCTATAATTCACCCCTCCACTTT.

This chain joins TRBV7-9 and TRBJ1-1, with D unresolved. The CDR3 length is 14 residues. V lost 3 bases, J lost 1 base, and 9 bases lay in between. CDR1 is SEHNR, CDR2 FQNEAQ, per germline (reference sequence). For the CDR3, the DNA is TGTGCCAGCAGCTTGCTGGGGAAGAACACTGAAGCTTTCTTT. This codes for CASSLLGKNTEAFF.

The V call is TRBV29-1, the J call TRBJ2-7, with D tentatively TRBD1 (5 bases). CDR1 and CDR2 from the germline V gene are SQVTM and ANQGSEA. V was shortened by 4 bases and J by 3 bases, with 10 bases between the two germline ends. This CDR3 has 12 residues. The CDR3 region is CSVGSGNYEQYF. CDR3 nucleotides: TGCAGCGTTGGCTCAGGGAACTACGAGCAGTACTTC.

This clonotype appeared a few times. CDR3 sequence: CASREGKGGRGYTEAFF. The CDR3 DNA is TGTGCCAGCAGAGAGGGCAAAGGGGGGCGCGGGTACACTGAAGCTTTCTTT. The chain carries TRBV27 and TRBJ1-1, with a possible D match to TRBD1 (6 bases). V was pared by 6 bases and J by 3 bases, with 23 bases between. The CDR3 totals 17 residues. Germline V gene sequence: CDR1 MNHEY, CDR2 SMNVEV (reference sequence).

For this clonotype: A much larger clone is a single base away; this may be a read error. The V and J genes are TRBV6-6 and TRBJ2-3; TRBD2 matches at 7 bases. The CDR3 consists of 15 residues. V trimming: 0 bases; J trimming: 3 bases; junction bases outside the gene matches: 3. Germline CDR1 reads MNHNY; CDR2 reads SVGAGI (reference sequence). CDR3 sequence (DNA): TGTGCCAGCAGTTACTCTTTGGGGGGGACAGATACGCAGTATTTT. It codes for CASSYSLGGTDTQYF.

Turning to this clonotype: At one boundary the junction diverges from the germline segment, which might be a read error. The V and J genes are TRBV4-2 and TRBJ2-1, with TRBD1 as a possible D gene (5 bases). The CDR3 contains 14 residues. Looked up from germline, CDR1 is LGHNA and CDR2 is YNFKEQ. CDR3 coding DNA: TGTGCCAGCAGCCAAAGAGGACACCACAATGAGCAGATCTTC. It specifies CASSQRGHHNEQIF.

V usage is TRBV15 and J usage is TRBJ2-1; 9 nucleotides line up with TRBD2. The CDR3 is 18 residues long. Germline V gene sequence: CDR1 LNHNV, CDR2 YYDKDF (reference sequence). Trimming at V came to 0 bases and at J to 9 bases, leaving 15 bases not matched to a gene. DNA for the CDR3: TGTGCCACCAGCAGAGATCTTGATGGCGGGAGGGCCTCGGTTGAGCAGTTCTTC. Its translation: CATSRDLDGGRASVEQFF.

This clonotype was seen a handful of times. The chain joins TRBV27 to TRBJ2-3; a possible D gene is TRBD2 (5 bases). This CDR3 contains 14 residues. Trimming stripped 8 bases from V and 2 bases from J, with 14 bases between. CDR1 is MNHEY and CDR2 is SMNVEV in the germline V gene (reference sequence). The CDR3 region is CASGSVPNTDTQYF. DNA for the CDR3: TGTGCCAGCGGGAGTGTCCCTAACACAGATACGCAGTATTTT.

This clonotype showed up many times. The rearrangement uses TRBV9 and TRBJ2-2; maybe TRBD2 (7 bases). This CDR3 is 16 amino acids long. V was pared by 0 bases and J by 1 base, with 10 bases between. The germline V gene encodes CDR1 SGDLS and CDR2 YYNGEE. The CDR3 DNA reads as TGTGCCAGCAGCGTAGGCGGGGGCTTGAACACCGGGGAGCTGTTTTTT. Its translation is CASSVGGGLNTGELFF.

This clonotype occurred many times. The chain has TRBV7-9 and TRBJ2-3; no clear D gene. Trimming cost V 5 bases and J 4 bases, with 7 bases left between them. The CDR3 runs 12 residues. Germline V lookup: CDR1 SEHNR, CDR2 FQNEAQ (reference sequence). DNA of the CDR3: TGTGCCAGCAGCCTTCGGTCAGATACGCAGTATTTT. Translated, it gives CASSLRSDTQYF. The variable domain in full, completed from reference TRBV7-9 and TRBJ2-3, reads DTGVSQNPRHKITKRGQNVTFRCDPISEHNRLYWYRQTLGQGPEFLTYFQNEAQLEKSRLLSDRFSAERPKGSFSTLEIQRTEQGDSAMYLCASSLRSDTQYFGPGTRLTVL.

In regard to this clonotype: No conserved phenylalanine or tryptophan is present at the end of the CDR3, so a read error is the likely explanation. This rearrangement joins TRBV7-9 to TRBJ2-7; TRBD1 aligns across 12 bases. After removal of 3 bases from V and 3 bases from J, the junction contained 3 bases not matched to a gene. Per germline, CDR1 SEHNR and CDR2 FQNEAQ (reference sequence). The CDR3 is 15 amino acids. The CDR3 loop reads CASSFRDRGLYEQYL. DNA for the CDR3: TGTGCCAGCAGCTTCCGGGACAGGGGGCTCTACGAGCAGTACCTC.

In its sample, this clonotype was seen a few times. CDR3 in amino acids: CASSNPYKILTQYF. The CDR3 DNA follows: TGTGCCAGCAGCAACCCCTACAAGATCTTGACCCAGTACTTC. This chain uses TRBV21-1 with TRBJ2-5; the table's D call TRBD1 went unverified against the DNA. TRBV21-1 is a pseudogene segment. The CDR3 has 14 amino acids.

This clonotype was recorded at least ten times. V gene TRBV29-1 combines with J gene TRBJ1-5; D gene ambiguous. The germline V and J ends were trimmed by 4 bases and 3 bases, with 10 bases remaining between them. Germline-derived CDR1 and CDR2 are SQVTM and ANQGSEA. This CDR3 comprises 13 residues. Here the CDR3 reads CSVGEGANQPQHF. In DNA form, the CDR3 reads TGCAGCGTTGGAGAAGGAGCCAATCAGCCCCAGCATTTT. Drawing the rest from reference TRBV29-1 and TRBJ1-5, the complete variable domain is SAVISQKPSRDICQRGTSLTIQCQVDSQVTMMFWYRQQPGQSLTLIATANQGSEATYESGFVIDKFPISRPNLTFSTLTVSNMSPEDSSIYLCSVGEGANQPQHFGDGTRLSIL.

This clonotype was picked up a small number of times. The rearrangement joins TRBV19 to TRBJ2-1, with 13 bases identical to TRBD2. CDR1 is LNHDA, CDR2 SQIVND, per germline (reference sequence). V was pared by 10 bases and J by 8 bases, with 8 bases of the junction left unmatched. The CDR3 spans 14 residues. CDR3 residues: CATRLAGGSDEQFF. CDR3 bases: TGTGCCACCAGACTAGCGGGAGGATCCGATGAGCAGTTCTTC.

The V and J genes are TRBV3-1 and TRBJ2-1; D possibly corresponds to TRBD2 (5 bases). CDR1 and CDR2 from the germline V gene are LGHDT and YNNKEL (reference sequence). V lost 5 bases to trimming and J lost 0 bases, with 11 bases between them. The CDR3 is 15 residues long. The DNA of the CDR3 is TGTGCCAGCAGCGTTCAGCGGAGCTCCTACAATGAGCAGTTCTTC. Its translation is CASSVQRSSYNEQFF.

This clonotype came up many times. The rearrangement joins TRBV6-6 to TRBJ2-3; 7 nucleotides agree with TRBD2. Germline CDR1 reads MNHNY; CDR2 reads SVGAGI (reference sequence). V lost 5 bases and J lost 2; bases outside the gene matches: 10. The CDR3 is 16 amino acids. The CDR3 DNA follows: TGTGCCAGCAGTCCCCCAAGCGGGACTTACACAGATACGCAGTATTTT. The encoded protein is CASSPPSGTYTDTQYF.

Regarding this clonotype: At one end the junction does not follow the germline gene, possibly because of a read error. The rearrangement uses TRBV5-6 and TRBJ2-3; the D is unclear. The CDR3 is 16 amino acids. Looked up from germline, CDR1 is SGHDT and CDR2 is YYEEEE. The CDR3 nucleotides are TGTGCCGGCAGCTTGGCCGGGCGGTATAGCACAGATACGCAGTATTTT. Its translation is CAGSLAGRYSTDTQYF. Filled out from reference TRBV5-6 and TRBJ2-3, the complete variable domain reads DAGVTQSPTHLIKTRGQQVTLRCSPKSGHDTVSWYQQALGQGPQFIFQYYEEEERQRGNFPDRFSGHQFPNYSSELNVNALLLGDSALYLCAGSLAGRYSTDTQYFGPGTRLTVL.

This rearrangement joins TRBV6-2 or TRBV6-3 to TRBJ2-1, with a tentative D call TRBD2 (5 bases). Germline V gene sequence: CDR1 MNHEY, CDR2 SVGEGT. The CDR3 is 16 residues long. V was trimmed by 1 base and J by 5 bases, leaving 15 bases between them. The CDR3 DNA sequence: TGTGCCAGCAGTTACTTCTTGGGAACTAGTAACAATGAGCAGTTCTTC. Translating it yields CASSYFLGTSNNEQFF.

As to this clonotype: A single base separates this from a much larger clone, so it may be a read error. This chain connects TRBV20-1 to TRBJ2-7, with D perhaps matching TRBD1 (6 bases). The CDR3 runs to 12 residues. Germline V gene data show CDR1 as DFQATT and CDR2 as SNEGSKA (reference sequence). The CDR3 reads CSARTGTYAQYF. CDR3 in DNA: TGCAGTGCTAGGACAGGTACCTACGCGCAGTACTTC.

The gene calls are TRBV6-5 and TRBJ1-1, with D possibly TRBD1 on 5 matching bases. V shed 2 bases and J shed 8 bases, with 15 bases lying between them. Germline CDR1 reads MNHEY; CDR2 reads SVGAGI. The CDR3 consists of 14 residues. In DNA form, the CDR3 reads TGTGCCAGCAGTTACATGGGGGGTGCTCGCGAAGCTTTCTTT. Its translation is CASSYMGGAREAFF.

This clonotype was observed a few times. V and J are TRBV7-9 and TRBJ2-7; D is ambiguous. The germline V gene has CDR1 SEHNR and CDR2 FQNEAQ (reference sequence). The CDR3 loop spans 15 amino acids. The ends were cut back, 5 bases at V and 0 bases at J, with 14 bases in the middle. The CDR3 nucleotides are TGTGCCAGCAGCCCCCCCCGGGCAGCCTCCTACGAGCAGTACTTC. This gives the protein CASSPPRAASYEQYF.

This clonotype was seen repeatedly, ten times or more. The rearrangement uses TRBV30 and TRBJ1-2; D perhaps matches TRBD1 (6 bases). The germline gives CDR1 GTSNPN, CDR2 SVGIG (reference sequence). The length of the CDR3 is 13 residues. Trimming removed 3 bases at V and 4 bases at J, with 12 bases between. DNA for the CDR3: TGTGCCTGGAGGTCAGGGGACGGCTATGGCTACACCTTC. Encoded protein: CAWRSGDGYGYTF. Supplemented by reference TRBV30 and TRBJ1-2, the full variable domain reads SQTIHQWPATLVQPVGSPLSLECTVEGTSNPNLYWYRQAAGRGLQLLFYSVGIGQISSEVPQNLSASRPQDRQFILSSKKLLLSDSGFYLCAWRSGDGYGYTFGSGTRLTVV.

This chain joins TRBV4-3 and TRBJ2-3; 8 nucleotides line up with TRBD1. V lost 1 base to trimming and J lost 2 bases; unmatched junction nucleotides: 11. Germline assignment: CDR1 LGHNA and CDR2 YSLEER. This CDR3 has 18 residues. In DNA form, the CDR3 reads TGCGCCAGCAGCCAAGGTCAAGGGCCAGGGGGCTACACAGATACGCAGTATTTT. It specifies CASSQGQGPGGYTDTQYF.

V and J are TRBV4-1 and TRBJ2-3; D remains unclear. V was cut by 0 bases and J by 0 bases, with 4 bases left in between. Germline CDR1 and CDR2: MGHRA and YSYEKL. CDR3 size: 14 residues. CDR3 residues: CASSQDTSTDTQYF. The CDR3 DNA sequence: TGCGCCAGCAGCCAAGACACTAGCACAGATACGCAGTATTTT.

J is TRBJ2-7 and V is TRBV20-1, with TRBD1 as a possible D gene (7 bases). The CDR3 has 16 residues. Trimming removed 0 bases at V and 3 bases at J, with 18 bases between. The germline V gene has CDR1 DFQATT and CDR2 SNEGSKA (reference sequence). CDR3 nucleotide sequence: TGCAGTGCTAGAGATGGAGGGGGCGCCTTGTACTACGAGCAGTACTTC. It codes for CSARDGGGALYYEQYF.

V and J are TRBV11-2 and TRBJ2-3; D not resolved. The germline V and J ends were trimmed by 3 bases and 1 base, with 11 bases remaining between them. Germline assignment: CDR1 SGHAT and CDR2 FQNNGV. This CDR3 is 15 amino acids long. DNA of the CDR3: TGTGCCAGCAGCTTTACCTATGGAGGCACAGATACGCAGTATTTT. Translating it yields CASSFTYGGTDTQYF.

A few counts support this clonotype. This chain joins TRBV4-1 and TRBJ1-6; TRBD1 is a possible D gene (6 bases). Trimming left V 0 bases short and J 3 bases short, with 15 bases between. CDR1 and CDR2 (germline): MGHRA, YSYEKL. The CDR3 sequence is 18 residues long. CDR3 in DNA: TGCGCCAGCAGCCAAGAAGTGGGGGCGGGCGTCTATAATTCACCCCTCCACTTT. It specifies CASSQEVGAGVYNSPLHF.

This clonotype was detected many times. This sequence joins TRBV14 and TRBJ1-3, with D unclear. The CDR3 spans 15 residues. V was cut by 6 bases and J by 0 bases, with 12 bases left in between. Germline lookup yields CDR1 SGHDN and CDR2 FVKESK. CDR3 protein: CASSSDGTSGNTIYF. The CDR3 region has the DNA TGTGCCAGCAGTTCCGACGGAACCTCTGGAAACACCATATATTTT.

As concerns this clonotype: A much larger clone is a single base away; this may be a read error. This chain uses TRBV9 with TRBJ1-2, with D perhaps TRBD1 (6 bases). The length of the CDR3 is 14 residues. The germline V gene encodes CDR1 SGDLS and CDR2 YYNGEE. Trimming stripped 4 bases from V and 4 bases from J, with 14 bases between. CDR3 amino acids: CASSPGQRGYGYTF. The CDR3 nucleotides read TGTGCCAGCAGCCCTGGACAGAGGGGCTATGGCTACACCTTC. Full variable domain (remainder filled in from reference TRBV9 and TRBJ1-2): DSGVTQTPKHLITATGQRVTLRCSPRSGDLSVYWYQQSLDQGLQFLIQYYNGEERAKGNILERFSAQQFPDLHSELNLSSLELGDSALYFCASSPGQRGYGYTFGSGTRLTVV.

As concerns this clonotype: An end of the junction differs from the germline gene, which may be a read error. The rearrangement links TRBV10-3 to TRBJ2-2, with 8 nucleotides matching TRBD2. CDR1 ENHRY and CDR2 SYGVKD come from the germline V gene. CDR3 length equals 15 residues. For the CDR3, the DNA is TGTGCCACCCAAGCGGGAGTTACGAACACCGGGGAGCTGCTTTTT. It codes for CATQAGVTNTGELLF.